These T cell receptor beta chains were read from a single sample in a study of shared clonotypes between healthy human individuals. Clones were read by immunoSEQ multiplex PCR, and TCRdb kept only the in-frame ones, dropping some. The repertoire has 2,500,000 or so clones, 80% to 95% of them found once; the top ten carry roughly 0.39%. The sequenced sample was naive CD4+ T cells from PBMCs. These receptors were taken from a man between 18 and 35 years old in good health. Some clones in this sample may be carry-over from other donors' samples. The CDR3 runs from the conserved cysteine through the conserved F or W. Size is stated for part of the rows, as once, few or many counts, or as a class when the clone is expanded.

NA,TRBV10-2,TRBJ1-3,CASRDSGSGNTIYF
NA,TRBV5-8,TRBJ2-7,CASSLQGSGGEQYF
once,TRBV11-1,TRBJ2-5,CASSSGLAHWETQYF
NA,TRBV7-2,TRBJ2-5,CASSSGQGGETQYF
NA,TRBV28,TRBJ1-1,CASSPDRWGTEAFF
NA,TRBV28,TRBJ2-7,CASSHGTAYYEQYF
once,TRBV5-8,TRBJ1-1,CASSLSGVVGTEAFF
NA,TRBV29-1,TRBJ1-3,CSAMGHSSGNTIYF
NA,TRBV7-9,TRBJ2-1,CASSFMRLEFNEQFF
NA,TRBV7-2,TRBJ2-7,CASSLMLAGTYEQYF
NA,TRBV2,TRBJ2-7,CASSANRDRGEQYF
NA,TRBV30,TRBJ1-3,CACGQIGNTIYF
once,TRBV5-1,TRBJ2-3,CASSLAPSLGSGSRADTQYF
NA,TRBV5-5,TRBJ1-1,CASSSDGTALYRAFF
NA,TRBV6-1,TRBJ2-7,CASRGVGSSYEQYF
NA,TRBV7-2,TRBJ2-3,CASSTPSAGGPADTQYF
NA,TRBV10-3,TRBJ2-2,CAISETAGELFF
NA,TRBV27,TRBJ2-6,CASSYEQHSGANVLTF
NA,TRBV4-3,TRBJ2-7,CASSQDIRGGRDYEQYF
NA,TRBV11-2,TRBJ2-3,CASNLGRRTDTQYF
once,TRBV7-2,TRBJ2-7,CASSPDRGYEQYF
NA,TRBV29-1,TRBJ2-3,CSVRLALTDTQYF